This record covers a single T cell receptor (beta chain). Measured with immunoSEQ multiplex PCR; TCRdb has only the in-frame clones, and not every one. The sample shows roughly 120,000 clones, 70% to 85% of them seen only once. This entry is derived from a study of blood T cell repertoires in COVID-19. Overall study context: Samples taken during acute and convalescent COVID-19 were collected in the United States, Italy and Spain.

CDR1 is ENHRY, CDR2 SYGVKD, per germline. This CDR3 has 12 amino acids. V dropped 3 bases and J dropped 4 bases, with 7 bases sitting between them. This receptor was identified in a man aged 70-80 years with active or convalescent COVID-19. The sample comprised peripheral blood. This chain links TRBV10-3 with TRBJ2-7; the D gene is possibly TRBD2 (5 bases). The CDR3 nucleotides are TGTGCCATCAGTGATGCGGGTTACGAGCAGTACTTC. It encodes CAISDAGYEQYF.